A selection of T cell receptor beta chains follows, all from one sample in a study of Ad26.COV2.S vaccination and SARS-CoV-2 variants. Generated by immunoSEQ multiplex PCR, the TCRdb table keeps only in-frame clones and is missing some. This table holds a few hundred thousand clones, more than 75% found once. The source material was peripheral blood, sampled in a trial of Ad26.COV2.S vaccine versus placebo. The receptors stem from a person aged 18-60 years who received the Ad26.COV2.S COVID-19 vaccine or a placebo. The CDR3 runs from the conserved cysteine through the conserved F or W. The order of the fields is clone size, V gene, D gene, J gene, CDR3 DNA, CDR3 protein. The D gene is left open where the match is weak. Clone size appears in some rows only: once, few, many, or a class for an expanded clone.

-	TRBV5-1	TRBD1	TRBJ2-2	TGCGCCAGCAGCTTTCCCGGGACAGGGAGTCTTGGGTCGCTGTTTTTT	CASSFPGTGSLGSLFF
-	TRBV19	-	TRBJ1-4	TGTGCCAGTAGTATAGATGTCGGGGACTTCGGGGAAAAACTGTTTTTT	CASSIDVGDFGEKLFF
-	TRBV2	-	TRBJ1-4	TGTGCCAGCAGTGAAGTATTGGGGGCGGGTGAAAAACTGTTTTTT	CASSEVLGAGEKLFF
-	TRBV11-3	-	TRBJ2-2	TGTGCCAGCAGCTTAACGGGCCTGAACACCGGGGAGCTGTTTTTT	CASSLTGLNTGELFF
-	TRBV7-9	-	TRBJ2-1	TGTGCCAGCAGCGCCGCCGAGCGTAACAATGAGCAGTTCTTC	CASSAAERNNEQFF
-	TRBV19	-	TRBJ1-2	TGTGCCAGCATCTCTGGACAGTCCAATGTCTATGGCTACACCTTC	CASISGQSNVYGYTF
-	TRBV30	-	TRBJ1-1	TGTGCCTGCAGCGATCCGAACACTGAAGCTTTCTTT	CACSDPNTEAFF
few	TRBV13	TRBD2	TRBJ2-5	TGTGCCAGCAGCTTAGAGGGCGGGGGACTCCAAGAGACCCAGTACTTC	CASSLEGGGLQETQYF
-	TRBV5-6	TRBD1	TRBJ1-1	TGTGCCAGCACCCTGGGGGGGACAGCGAACACTGAAGCTTTCTTT	CASTLGGTANTEAFF
once	TRBV14	-	TRBJ2-1	TGTGCCAGCAGCCAATGGGAAAGCTCCTACAATGAGCAGTTCTTC	CASSQWESSYNEQFF
-	TRBV7-9	-	TRBJ2-1	TGTGCCAGCAGCCTATGGGACGGAGACTACAATGAGCAGTTCTTC	CASSLWDGDYNEQFF
-	TRBV27	TRBD1	TRBJ2-1	TGTGCCAGCAGCCTTGGACAGGGGAGGAATGAGCAGTTCTTC	CASSLGQGRNEQFF
-	TRBV6-5	-	TRBJ1-5	TGTGCCAGCGGGCAGGTTAGCAATCAGCCCCAGCATTTT	CASGQVSNQPQHF
few	TRBV13	-	TRBJ1-5	TGTGCCAGCAGCTTCGGGGGCAAGGGTCGCAATCAGCCCCAGCATTTT	CASSFGGKGRNQPQHF
-	TRBV29-1	TRBD1	TRBJ1-2	TGCAGCGGCCAGGGGGCCTATGGCTACACCTTC	CSGQGAYGYTF
-	TRBV16	TRBD1	TRBJ1-5	TGTGCCAGCAGCCAAATCGCGGACAGGCTTAGCAATCAGCCCCAGCATTTT	CASSQIADRLSNQPQHF
-	TRBV28	TRBD1	TRBJ1-6	TGTGCCAGCAGAAAAAGGGGGACAGGGGTCCCAAATTCACCCCTCCACTTT	CASRKRGTGVPNSPLHF
-	TRBV19	-	TRBJ2-7	TGTGCCAGTAGTATTCTTGGAGCCTACGAGCAGTACTTC	CASSILGAYEQYF
-	TRBV5-1	-	TRBJ2-1	TGCGCCAGCAGCTTGGCCCGGACCGCAGACAATGAGCAGTTCTTC	CASSLARTADNEQFF
-	TRBV21-1	-	TRBJ2-2	TGTGCCAGCAGCAAGTGGGGGCAGCTTAACACCGGGGAGCTGTTTTTT	CASSKWGQLNTGELFF
-	TRBV4-3	-	TRBJ1-3	TGCGCCAGCAGCCAACCCGGACTGAACTCTGGAAACACCATATATTTT	CASSQPGLNSGNTIYF
once	TRBV5-5	-	TRBJ1-2	TGTGCCAGCAGCTTGGTTTACGACTCCCCCAACTATGGCTACACCTTC	CASSLVYDSPNYGYTF
-	TRBV3-1/TRBV3-2	-	TRBJ2-1	TGTGCCAGCAGCCAAGATGGGGCATTCAATGAGCAGTTCTTC	CASSQDGAFNEQFF
-	TRBV7-9	-	TRBJ1-6	TGTGCCAGCAGCCCAGCCTCCTATAATTCACCCCTCCACTTT	CASSPASYNSPLHF